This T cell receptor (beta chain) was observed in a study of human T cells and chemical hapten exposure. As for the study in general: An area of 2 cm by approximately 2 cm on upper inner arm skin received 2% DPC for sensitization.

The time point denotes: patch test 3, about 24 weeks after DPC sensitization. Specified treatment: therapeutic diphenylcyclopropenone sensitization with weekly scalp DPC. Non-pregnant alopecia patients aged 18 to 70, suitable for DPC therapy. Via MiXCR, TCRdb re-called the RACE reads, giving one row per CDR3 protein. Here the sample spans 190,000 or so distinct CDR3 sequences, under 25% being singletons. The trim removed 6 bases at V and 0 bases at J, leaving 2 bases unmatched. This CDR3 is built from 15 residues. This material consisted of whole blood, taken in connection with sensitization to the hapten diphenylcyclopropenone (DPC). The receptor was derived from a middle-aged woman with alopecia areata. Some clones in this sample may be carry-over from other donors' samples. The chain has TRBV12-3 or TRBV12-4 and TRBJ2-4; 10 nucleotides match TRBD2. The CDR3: CASRLAGLAKNIQYF. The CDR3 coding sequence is TGTGCCAGCAGACTAGCGGGACTAGCCAAAAACATTCAGTACTTC.